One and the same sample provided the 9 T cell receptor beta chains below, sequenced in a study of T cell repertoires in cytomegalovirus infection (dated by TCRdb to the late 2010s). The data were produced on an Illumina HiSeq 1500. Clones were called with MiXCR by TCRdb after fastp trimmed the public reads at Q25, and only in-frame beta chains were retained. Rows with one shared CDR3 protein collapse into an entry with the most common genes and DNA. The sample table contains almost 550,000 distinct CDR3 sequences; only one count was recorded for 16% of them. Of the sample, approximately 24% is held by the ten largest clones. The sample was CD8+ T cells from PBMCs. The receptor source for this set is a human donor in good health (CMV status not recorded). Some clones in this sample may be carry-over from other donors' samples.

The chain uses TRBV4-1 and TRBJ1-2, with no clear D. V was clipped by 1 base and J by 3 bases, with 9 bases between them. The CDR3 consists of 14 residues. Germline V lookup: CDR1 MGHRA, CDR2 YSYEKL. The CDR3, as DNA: TGCGCCAGCAGCCAAGGAACCGCCGACTATGGCTACACCTTC. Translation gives CASSQGTADYGYTF.

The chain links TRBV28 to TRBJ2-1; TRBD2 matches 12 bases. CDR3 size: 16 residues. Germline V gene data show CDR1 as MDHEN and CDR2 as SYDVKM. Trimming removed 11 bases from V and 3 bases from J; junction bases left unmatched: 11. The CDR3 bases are TGTGCCTGGATGGCTAGCGGGGGGGGGGACTACAATGAGCAGTTCTTC. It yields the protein CAWMASGGGDYNEQFF.

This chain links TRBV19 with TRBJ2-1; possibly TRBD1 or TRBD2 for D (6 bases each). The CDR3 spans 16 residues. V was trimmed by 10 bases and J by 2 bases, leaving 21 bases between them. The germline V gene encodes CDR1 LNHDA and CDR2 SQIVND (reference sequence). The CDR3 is CATTLNWGAPYNEQFF. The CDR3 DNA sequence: TGTGCCACCACATTGAATTGGGGGGCCCCCTACAATGAGCAGTTCTTC.

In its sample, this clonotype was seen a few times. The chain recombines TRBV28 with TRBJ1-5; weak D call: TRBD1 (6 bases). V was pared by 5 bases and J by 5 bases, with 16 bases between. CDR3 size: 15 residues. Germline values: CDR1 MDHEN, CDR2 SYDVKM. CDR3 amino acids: CASSKKGDMHQPQHF. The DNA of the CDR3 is TGTGCCAGCAGTAAAAAGGGGGATATGCATCAGCCCCAGCATTTT. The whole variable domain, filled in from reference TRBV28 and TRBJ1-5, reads DVKVTQSSRYLVKRTGEKVFLECVQDMDHENMFWYRQDPGLGLRLIYFSYDVKMKEKGDIPEGYSVSREKKERFSLILESASTNQTSMYLCASSKKGDMHQPQHFGDGTRLSIL.

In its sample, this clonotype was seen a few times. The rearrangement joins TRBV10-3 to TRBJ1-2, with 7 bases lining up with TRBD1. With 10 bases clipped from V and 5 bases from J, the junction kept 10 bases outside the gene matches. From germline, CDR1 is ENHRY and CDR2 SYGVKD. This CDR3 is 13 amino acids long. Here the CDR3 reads CATQQGTMYGYTF. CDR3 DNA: TGTGCCACCCAACAGGGGACAATGTATGGCTACACCTTC.

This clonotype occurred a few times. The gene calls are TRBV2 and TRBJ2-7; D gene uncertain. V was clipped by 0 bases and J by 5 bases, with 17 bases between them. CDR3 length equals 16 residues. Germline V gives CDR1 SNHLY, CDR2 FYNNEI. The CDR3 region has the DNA TGTGCCAGCAGTGAAGCGGTTGGACCCAGACCGGACGAGCAGTACTTC. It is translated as CASSEAVGPRPDEQYF.

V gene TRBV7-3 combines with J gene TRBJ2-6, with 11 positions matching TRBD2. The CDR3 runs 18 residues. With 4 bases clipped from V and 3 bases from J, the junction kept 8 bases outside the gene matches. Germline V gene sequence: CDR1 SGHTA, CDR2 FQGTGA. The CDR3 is CASSSGLAGWLGANVLTF. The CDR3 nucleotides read TGTGCCAGCAGCTCCGGACTAGCGGGTTGGCTTGGGGCCAACGTCCTGACTTTC. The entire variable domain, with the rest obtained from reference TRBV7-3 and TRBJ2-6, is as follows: GAGVSQTPSNKVTEKGKYVELRCDPISGHTALYWYRQSLGQGPEFLIYFQGTGAADDSGLPNDRFFAVRPEGSVSTLKIQRTERGDSAVYLCASSSGLAGWLGANVLTFGAGSRLTVL.

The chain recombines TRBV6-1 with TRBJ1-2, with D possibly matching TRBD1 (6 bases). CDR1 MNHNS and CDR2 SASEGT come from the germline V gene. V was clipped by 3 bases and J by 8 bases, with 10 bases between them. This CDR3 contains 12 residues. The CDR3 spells CASSDRTVGYTF. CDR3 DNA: TGTGCCAGCAGTGACCGGACAGTCGGCTACACCTTC.

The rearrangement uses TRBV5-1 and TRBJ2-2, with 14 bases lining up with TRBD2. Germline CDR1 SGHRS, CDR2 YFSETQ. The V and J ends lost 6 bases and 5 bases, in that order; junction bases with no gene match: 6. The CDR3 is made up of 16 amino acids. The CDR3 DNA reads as TGCGCCAGCACTAGGACTAGCGGGAGGTCGACCGGGGAGCTGTTTTTT. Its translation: CASTRTSGRSTGELFF.